This TCR beta chain was sequenced for a study of T cells in Graves' hyperthyroidism and ophthalmopathy. The V gene lost 2 bases and the J gene lost 4 bases, with 11 bases spanning the gap. CDR3 length: 15 residues. CDR1 MNHNS and CDR2 SASEGT come from the germline V gene. Amplification targeted TCR beta CDR3 regions from RNA transcripts. The HTBI primer set was used in a first-round RT-PCR of the TCR CDR3. Via MiXCR, TCRdb re-called the multiplex PCR reads, giving one row per CDR3 protein. The table has around 600,000 distinct CDR3 sequences, about 45% seen once. Sequences were obtained from peripheral blood or thyroid tissue (not recorded which). The source of this sequence is an adult man with Graves' disease, either hyperthyroidism or ophthalmopathy (not recorded which). The chain carries TRBV6-1 and TRBJ2-2; D may be TRBD2 (6 bases). In DNA, the CDR3 is TGTGCCAGCAGTGAACTGGGAGGAGGCACCGGGGAGCTGTTTTTT. Its translation: CASSELGGGTGELFF.